The T cell receptor (beta chain) under discussion was sequenced for a study of post-analysis software for immune sequencing data. The overall study: Disease trajectories encompassed relapsing-remitting, secondary progressive and progressive-relapsing multiple sclerosis. Findings and limits, study-wide: With F measure, samples from one preparation batch clustered together strongly. Controls significantly exceeded multiple sclerosis patients in normalized Chao1 diversity. There were roughly five TRBV segments more frequent in patients than controls, and TRBV5-6, TRBV5-1 and TRBV20-1 were among them.

From germline, CDR1 is SGHRS and CDR2 YFSETQ. The CDR3 runs to 20 residues. Trimming pared 2 bases from V and 3 bases from J, leaving 28 bases between. Unique-molecular-identifier-tagged TCR beta cDNA libraries were used. With about 0.95 to 10 million T cells as the source, some 510,000 cDNA molecules resulted. TCRdb re-called the PCR reads through MiXCR, storing one row per CDR3 protein. The sample has about 680,000 distinct CDR3 sequences, roughly three fifths seen once. This clonotype was seen just once. Its antigen is unknown. Sequenced sample: blood. The TCR originated in a girl aged 2 to 9 with multiple sclerosis. The chain recombines TRBV5-1 with TRBJ2-3; D may be TRBD2 (6 bases). CDR3 region: CASSLSSAGTGEDGTDTQYF. The CDR3 nucleotides are TGCGCCAGCAGCTTAAGCTCTGCCGGGACGGGGGAGGATGGGACAGATACGCAGTATTTT.